This TCR beta chain comes out of a study of blood T cell repertoires in COVID-19. V lost 0 bases and J lost 5; bases outside the gene matches: 2. CDR3 length equals 15 residues. From germline, CDR1 is SGHRS and CDR2 YFSETQ. This clone was detected once. In the study's own analysis: Estimation of nucleated cell counts relied on the amplification of reference gene primers. Profiled with immunoSEQ multiplex PCR; TCRdb holds only in-frame clones, not every one. Clone size and V and J calls were adopted from that table, with D and trimming inferred from the DNA. This sample has 130,000 or so clones; 86% occur once, and the top ten carry around 8.4%.

V gene TRBV5-1 combines with J gene TRBJ1-6; 7 bases agree with TRBD1. The sequenced material came from peripheral blood. The receptor's source is a woman aged 60-75 years with acute or convalescent COVID-19. The chain's CDR3 is CASSLEGTDNSPLHF. As DNA, the CDR3 is TGCGCCAGCAGCTTGGAAGGGACAGATAATTCACCCCTCCACTTT.